This TCR beta chain was observed in a study of neoadjuvant anti-PD-1 for oral cavity cancer. Germline lookup yields CDR1 SNHLY and CDR2 FYNNEI. V was shortened by 4 bases and J by 4 bases, with 14 bases between the two germline ends. This CDR3 spans 15 amino acids. Time point of the sample: after neoadjuvant nivolumab, at surgical resection. Method: immunoSEQ multiplex PCR; TCRdb's copy keeps in-frame clones and lacks some. The sample includes under 8,000 clones, 62% of them seen just once. This rearrangement joins TRBV2 to TRBJ2-1, with D possibly being TRBD2 (6 bases). This TCR derives from a person aged 40 to 85 with oral cavity squamous cell carcinoma. The sample was PBMCs, taken after nivolumab (anti-PD-1) treatment. The CDR3 bases are TGTGCCAGCAGTGCTAGCGAGTCGGCTTACAATGAGCAGTTCTTC. This encodes CASSASESAYNEQFF. The entire variable domain, with the rest obtained from reference TRBV2 and TRBJ2-1, is as follows: EPEVTQTPSHQVTQMGQEVILRCVPISNHLYFYWYRQILGQKVEFLVSFYNNEISEKSEIFDDQFSVERPDGSNFTLKIRSTKLEDSAMYFCASSASESAYNEQFFGPGTRLTVL.